The 21 T cell receptor beta chains below come from one sample, sequenced in a study. From the RT-PCR reads, TCRdb called clonotypes with MiXCR, one entry per CDR3 protein. The sample has 550,000 to 750,000 distinct CDR3 sequences, approximately 15% seen once; the top ten hold 3% to 4.5%. Sequencing was carried out using memory CD4+ T cells from blood. The source of these receptors is a female donor in good health, serving as a healthy control.

The chain recombines TRBV7-3 with TRBJ1-1; D remains ambiguous. Germline assignment: CDR1 SGHTA and CDR2 FQGTGA. The CDR3 has 13 amino acids. Trimming took off 0 bases at V and 4 bases at J, with 6 bases between the two ends. The CDR3 DNA reads TGTGCCAGCAGCTTAACGGCGGTCACTGAAGCTTTCTTT. It encodes CASSLTAVTEAFF.

This clonotype was seen ten or more times. The V call is TRBV4-3, the J call TRBJ2-1; TRBD2 matches at 12 bases. Per the germline V gene, CDR1 is LGHNA and CDR2 is YSLEER. The CDR3 runs to 17 residues. J lost 6 bases, V lost 4 bases, and 10 bases had no gene match. For the CDR3, the DNA is TGCGCCAGCAGCCGAGCTAGCGGGAGGGTCTACGGCAATGAGCAGTTCTTC. Its translation is CASSRASGRVYGNEQFF.

This clonotype showed up just a few times. The chain has TRBV28 and TRBJ2-1, with D perhaps matching TRBD1 or TRBD2 (5 bases each). The CDR3 is 13 amino acids. CDR1 and CDR2 from the germline V gene are MDHEN and SYDVKM. V was pared by 2 bases and J by 15 bases, with 17 bases between. CDR3 sequence: CASSLGGTSTPFF. The CDR3, as DNA: TGTGCCAGCAGTTTAGGGGGTACATCAACCCCGTTCTTC.

The rearrangement joins TRBV27 to TRBJ2-3, with 8 bases that match TRBD1. Trimming removed 8 bases from V and 2 bases from J; junction bases left unmatched: 9. Germline values: CDR1 MNHEY, CDR2 SMNVEV (reference sequence). This CDR3 is 15 amino acids long. CDR3 bases: TGTGCCAGCGCCAGAGACAGGGGAAACACAGATACGCAGTATTTT. Amino acid sequence: CASARDRGNTDTQYF.

The V call is TRBV20-1, the J call TRBJ2-1; 7 bases line up with TRBD2. CDR3 length: 18 residues. Germline V gives CDR1 DFQATT, CDR2 SNEGSKA (reference sequence). Trimming took 5 bases from V and 4 from J; bases not matched to a gene: 20. The CDR3 is CSASPTSRRWGRYNEQFF. The CDR3 DNA follows: TGCAGTGCTTCCCCGACTAGCAGGAGATGGGGCAGATACAATGAGCAGTTCTTC.

This clonotype was seen a few times. This rearrangement joins TRBV5-6 to TRBJ1-1, with a possible D match to TRBD1 (5 bases). Germline V gene data show CDR1 as SGHDT and CDR2 as YYEEEE. CDR3 size: 16 residues. V was pared by 4 bases and J by 3 bases, with 19 bases between. Here the CDR3 DNA reads TGTGCCAGCAGCCCCCGACAGATCGGGAAGGACACTGAAGCTTTCTTT. Protein product: CASSPRQIGKDTEAFF.

The gene calls are TRBV20-1 and TRBJ2-1; 7 bases fit TRBD1. The V and J ends lost 6 bases and 5 bases, in that order; junction bases with no gene match: 7. This CDR3 comprises 13 residues. Germline CDR1 reads DFQATT; CDR2 reads SNEGSKA (reference sequence). CDR3 bases: TGCAGTGCCCGACAGGGTGGGCACAATGAGCAGTTCTTC. Encoded protein: CSARQGGHNEQFF.

This chain uses TRBV3-1 with TRBJ2-5, with TRBD2 as a possible D gene (6 bases). Germline V CDR1 and CDR2: LGHDT, YNNKEL (reference sequence). The ends were cut back, 4 bases at V and 7 bases at J, with 13 bases in the middle. The CDR3 runs to 13 residues. The CDR3 DNA is TGTGCCAGCAGCCGGGACTCCCAGGGGACCCAGTACTTC. It encodes CASSRDSQGTQYF.

V is TRBV29-1 and J is TRBJ2-3, with 9 nucleotides matching TRBD1. From germline, CDR1 is SQVTM and CDR2 ANQGSEA. Trimming cost V 4 bases and J 4 bases; bases outside gene matches: 9. The CDR3 is made up of 15 amino acids. CDR3 residues: CSVGRGTGSADTQYF. CDR3 DNA: TGCAGCGTTGGAAGGGGGACAGGGTCGGCAGATACGCAGTATTTT.

This clonotype was found a few times. The gene calls are TRBV11-2 and TRBJ2-3; D is ambiguous. This CDR3 is built from 14 residues. In germline, CDR1 is SGHAT, CDR2 FQNNGV. The germline V and J ends were trimmed by 1 base and 4 bases, with 9 bases remaining between them. CDR3 nucleotide sequence: TGTGCCAGCAGCTTAGTATTAGGCGCAGATACGCAGTATTTT. Its translation: CASSLVLGADTQYF.

The table lists this clonotype with many counts. The chain uses TRBV7-2 and TRBJ2-3; D uncertain. This CDR3 contains 15 residues. V was pared by 6 bases and J by 1 base, with 14 bases between. Germline assignment: CDR1 SGHTA and CDR2 FQGNSA. CDR3 loop: CASRPGGVGTDTQYF. DNA of the CDR3: TGTGCCAGCAGACCTGGCGGAGTGGGCACAGATACGCAGTATTTT.

There are a few counts of this clonotype. The J gene is TRBJ2-1, the V gene TRBV27; 12 bases agree with TRBD1. CDR1 and CDR2 from the germline V gene are MNHEY and SMNVEV (reference sequence). Trimming took 1 base from V and 5 from J; bases not matched to a gene: 18. The CDR3 has 21 amino acids. The CDR3 DNA is TGTGCCAGCAGTTTATTTTCCGTACTTAAGCCGGGACAGGGGGCCAACAATGAGCAGTTCTTC. This gives the protein CASSLFSVLKPGQGANNEQFF.

The chain has TRBV6-2 or TRBV6-3 and TRBJ1-2, with 7 bases fitting TRBD1. The CDR3 extends over 15 amino acids. Germline values: CDR1 MNHEY, CDR2 SVGEGT. Trimming removed 4 bases from V and 8 bases from J; junction bases left unmatched: 13. The CDR3 sequence: CASSSPGTVGEGYTF. DNA of the CDR3: TGTGCCAGCAGTTCGCCCGGGACAGTGGGGGAAGGCTACACCTTC.

This clonotype was seen a few times. The chain joins TRBV7-2 to TRBJ2-7; 9 nucleotides agree with TRBD1. This CDR3 spans 15 amino acids. Germline V gene data show CDR1 as SGHTA and CDR2 as FQGNSA. V lost 2 bases to trimming and J lost 4 bases; unmatched junction nucleotides: 6. The CDR3 DNA follows: TGTGCCAGCAGCTTATCGAGGACAGGGGCTTACGAGCAGTACTTC. It is translated as CASSLSRTGAYEQYF.

The genes are TRBV20-1 and TRBJ2-7; possibly TRBD1 or TRBD2 for D (7 bases each). The CDR3 has 13 amino acids. Germline V lookup: CDR1 DFQATT, CDR2 SNEGSKA (reference sequence). CDR3 amino acids: CRVTGLGGHEQYF. CDR3 in DNA: TGCAGGGTAACCGGACTAGGGGGCCACGAGCAGTACTTC.

This clonotype appeared a few times. The genes are TRBV2 and TRBJ1-3; D is unclear. This CDR3 comprises 15 residues. Germline CDR1 SNHLY, CDR2 FYNNEI. The V end lost 7 bases, the J end lost 0 bases, and 13 bases lay between the germline ends. The CDR3 spells CASKTTPSSGNTIYF. The DNA for the CDR3 is TGTGCCAGCAAGACGACGCCTAGCTCTGGAAACACCATATATTTT.

The chain joins TRBV20-1 to TRBJ1-1; the D is unclear. This CDR3 spans 15 amino acids. CDR1 and CDR2 from the germline V gene are DFQATT and SNEGSKA (reference sequence). V shed 5 bases and J shed 4 bases, with 20 bases lying between them. CDR3 in amino acids: CSAGVPVGFRTEAFF. CDR3 bases: TGCAGTGCTGGGGTGCCAGTGGGGTTTCGCACTGAAGCTTTCTTT.

The rearrangement joins TRBV20-1 to TRBJ2-3, with no clear D. Trimming took off 5 bases at V and 4 bases at J, with 10 bases between the two ends. The CDR3 length is 12 residues. Germline assignment: CDR1 DFQATT and CDR2 SNEGSKA (reference sequence). CDR3 sequence reads: CSASVLSDTQYF. CDR3 nucleotide sequence: TGCAGTGCTTCCGTTCTTTCAGATACGCAGTATTTT.

In DNA, the CDR3 is TGCAGTGCTAGCAGTGGTCGGGAGACCCAGTACTTC. Its translation is CSASSGRETQYF. The chain joins TRBV20-1 to TRBJ2-5; D gene unclear. The V and J ends lost 3 bases and 5 bases respectively, with 10 bases between them. The CDR3 runs 12 residues. Germline V gives CDR1 DFQATT, CDR2 SNEGSKA (reference sequence).

This clonotype occurred a few times. The chain is built from TRBV20-1 and TRBJ1-5; 7 bases are shared with TRBD1. CDR1 is DFQATT and CDR2 is SNEGSKA in the germline V gene (reference sequence). Losses at the gene ends were 3 bases for V and 5 bases for J; bases not matched to a gene: 7. CDR3 length: 14 amino acids. The CDR3, as DNA: TGCAGTGCTAGGCCAAACAGGGGCGATCAGCCCCAGCATTTT. Its protein product is CSARPNRGDQPQHF.

Remarks on this clonotype: With a much larger clone just one base away, this may be a read error. This chain uses TRBV12-3 or TRBV12-4 with TRBJ2-7, with a tentative D call TRBD1 (6 bases). The CDR3 consists of 15 residues. The CDR3 nucleotides are TGTACCAGCAGTTTCAGACAGGACCCAACCTACGAGCAGTACTTC. It is translated as CTSSFRQDPTYEQYF.